The rows below give T cell receptor beta chains drawn from one sample of a study of blood T cell repertoires in COVID-19. Measured with immunoSEQ multiplex PCR; TCRdb has only the in-frame clones, and not every one. The sample has 200,000 to 250,000 clones, 65% to 90% seen once. The sequencing input was peripheral blood. The source of these receptors is a man in his fifties or sixties with COVID-19, enrolled during active disease. CDR3s include the opening cysteine and the closing phenylalanine or tryptophan.

TRBJ1-1	TRBV18	CASSPPGSTEAFF
TRBJ1-2	TRBV27	CASSSRQGSGYTF
TRBJ2-3	TRBV5-1	CASSLTSAAQDTQYF
TRBJ2-1	TRBV19	CASSPTGFADNEQFF
TRBJ2-2	TRBV5-1	CASRVTGTGELFF
TRBJ2-7	TRBV11-2	CASSLSGGAKNEQYF
TRBJ2-3	TRBV6-1	CASSENIDTQYF
TRBJ2-2	TRBV7-6	CASSSDIGELFF
TRBJ1-2	TRBV6-1	CASSEAGLSGSYTF
TRBJ1-3	TRBV4-1	CASSQDSGTGNTIYF
TRBJ1-1	TRBV18	CASSPPDAGGKAFF
TRBJ2-1	TRBV6-2/TRBV6-3	CASSYSTSGGYNEQFF
TRBJ1-6	TRBV19	CASSTRQGSSPLHF
TRBJ1-6	TRBV7-6	CASSLAGQGGSPLHF
TRBJ2-3	TRBV7-2	CASSLRLAGVSTDTQYF
TRBJ2-1	TRBV19	CASSMTSGGYYNEQFF
TRBJ2-5	TRBV6-5	CASSLDRIQETQYF
TRBJ1-6	TRBV3-1/TRBV3-2	CASSQGGGGSPLHF
TRBJ2-1	TRBV19	CASSSVGRGAYNEQFF
TRBJ2-7	TRBV18	CASSPFGGSFYEQYF
TRBJ2-4	TRBV2	CASTGLAKNIQYF
TRBJ1-2	TRBV7-3	CASSPNAVQGAHGYTF
TRBJ2-2	TRBV7-3	CASSPGAGELFF
TRBJ1-3	TRBV25-1	CASERWTGESGNTIYF
TRBJ2-5	TRBV27	CASSFLTSGETQYF
TRBJ2-7	TRBV19	CASSWDRGYEQYF
TRBJ2-5	TRBV3-1/TRBV3-2	CASRATSGGRQETQYF
TRBJ2-2	TRBV18	CASSFRTGANTGELFF